A selection of T cell receptor beta chains follows, all from one sample in a study of shared clonotypes between healthy human individuals. Some clones are missing from TCRdb's copy, which holds only in-frame ones; the method was immunoSEQ multiplex PCR. The top ten clones hold more than 10% of a sample with approximately 470,000 clones, around four fifths of them seen once. The source material was PBMCs. The receptors were sampled from a woman between 40 and 50 years old in good health. Some clones in this sample may be carry-over from other donors' samples. Both conserved end residues are part of each CDR3. Size is omitted from some rows. Given values are once, few, many or a class for expanded clones.

abundance,v_gene,j_gene,CDR3aa
NA,TRBV4-1,TRBJ2-7,CASSQVRTVSYEQYF
NA,TRBV7-9,TRBJ2-5,CASSLIQETQYF
NA,TRBV9,TRBJ2-7,CASSVGGELSSYEQYF
NA,TRBV12-5,TRBJ2-3,CASAPGLAGLGTDTQYF
NA,TRBV2,TRBJ2-5,CASIRDNQETQYF
NA,TRBV28,TRBJ1-1,CASSSRAFF
NA,TRBV5-4,TRBJ2-2,CASSLASNTGELFF
NA,TRBV28,TRBJ1-2,CGSIGGGSGRGGYTF
NA,TRBV7-8,TRBJ2-1,CASSEFTGTATYNEQFF
NA,TRBV2,TRBJ1-2,CASVKFGTGASNYGYTF
once,TRBV7-2,TRBJ2-3,CASSIQRSTDTQYF
many,TRBV5-6,TRBJ2-5,CASSPGLAQPQETQYF
NA,TRBV5-6,TRBJ1-2,CASSPGQGVRRGYTF
NA,TRBV29-1,TRBJ2-7,CSVLTGSYEQYF
NA,TRBV5-1,TRBJ2-7,CASSSPGQSYEQYF
NA,TRBV12-5,TRBJ2-5,CASGFHIAGGRETQYF
NA,TRBV4-3,TRBJ2-7,CASSQELRTSGSYEQYF
NA,TRBV6-1,TRBJ2-2,CASSGSRAGELFF
NA,TRBV6-1,TRBJ1-2,CASSTTGANYGYTF
NA,TRBV9,TRBJ2-1,CASSVVPLLAGVSYNEQFF
few,TRBV6-1,TRBJ2-7,CASSVGLVAYEQYF
few,TRBV6-5,TRBJ1-1,CASRIQGASTEAFF
NA,TRBV9,TRBJ2-5,CASSVSGPQETQYF
NA,TRBV10-2,TRBJ2-7,CASSDPGLAEQYF
NA,TRBV6-5,TRBJ2-7,CASSYSSGRGYEQYF
NA,TRBV5-1,TRBJ1-1,CASSEDTNTEAFF
NA,TRBV6-1,TRBJ2-5,CASRVQETQYF
NA,TRBV6-1,TRBJ2-1,CASSEVRASGNNEQFF
NA,TRBV6-5,TRBJ2-7,CASSRTGLTYEQYF
NA,TRBV10-3,TRBJ1-5,CAISADSANQPQHF
NA,TRBV30,TRBJ2-1,CAWGGTSGKAYNEQFF
once,TRBV28,TRBJ2-5,CASSGGETQYF
once,TRBV29-1,TRBJ1-1,CSVDPQMNTEAFF